Below are 30 T cell receptor beta chains sequenced from a single sample in a study of T cell responses to AZD1222 COVID-19 vaccine. TCRdb's copy holds only in-frame clones and misses some; the assay was immunoSEQ multiplex PCR. The table lists about 70,000 clones, less than 85% of them singletons. The sample was peripheral blood, taken on day 0 of AZD1222 vaccination. The receptors originated from an adult in good health.

V gene TRBV6-5 combines with J gene TRBJ1-1; D is undetermined. The V gene's germline CDR1 is MNHEY and CDR2 SVGAGI. The CDR3 is 11 residues long. Trimming stripped 1 base from V and 11 bases from J, with 8 bases between. This CDR3 is CASSYFGEAFF. The CDR3 DNA follows: TGTGCCAGCAGTTACTTTGGGGAGGCTTTCTTT.

The CDR3 reads CASSQGQGGALHF. DNA for the CDR3: TGCGCCAGCAGCCAGGGACAGGGTGGGGCCCTCCACTTT. V gene TRBV5-1 combines with J gene TRBJ1-6; 9 bases fit TRBD1. This CDR3 contains 13 residues. The V and J ends lost 4 bases and 14 bases, in that order; junction bases with no gene match: 7. Looked up from germline, CDR1 is SGHRS and CDR2 is YFSETQ.

This clone was found a few times. CDR3 nucleotide sequence: TGTGCCAGCAATTCGGGGGGCACCTACAATGAGCAGTTCTTC. Amino acids: CASNSGGTYNEQFF. V and J are TRBV6-5 and TRBJ2-1; D might be TRBD2 (7 bases). The germline V and J ends were trimmed by 7 bases and 2 bases, with 12 bases remaining between them. Per germline, CDR1 MNHEY and CDR2 SVGAGI. The CDR3 has 14 residues.

The J gene is TRBJ2-7, the V gene TRBV6-5, with D possibly TRBD2 on 5 matching bases. V was trimmed by 6 bases and J by 5 bases, leaving 14 bases between them. This CDR3 spans 13 amino acids. In germline, CDR1 is MNHEY, CDR2 SVGAGI. CDR3 loop: CASRPNAGDEQYF. Here the CDR3 DNA reads TGTGCCAGCAGGCCTAACGCGGGCGACGAGCAGTACTTC.

This CDR3 is CAISDDPDRFHTEAFF. CDR3 nucleotide sequence: TGTGCCATCAGTGACGACCCGGACAGGTTTCACACTGAAGCTTTCTTT. The genes are TRBV10-3 and TRBJ1-1; 7 bases align to TRBD1. Trimming at V came to 3 bases and at J to 3 bases, leaving 10 bases not matched to a gene. Germline V gene data show CDR1 as ENHRY and CDR2 as SYGVKD. The CDR3 contains 16 residues.

V and J are TRBV2 and TRBJ1-6, with 7 positions matching TRBD1. V was clipped by 7 bases and J by 7 bases; unmatched bases: 4. Germline assignment: CDR1 SNHLY and CDR2 FYNNEI. This CDR3 region has 13 residues. The CDR3 coding sequence is TGTGCCAGCATTGGACAGGAAAATTCACCCCTCCACTTT. Its protein is CASIGQENSPLHF.

The V and J genes are TRBV7-2 and TRBJ1-3, with D perhaps TRBD1 (6 bases). The CDR3 extends over 16 amino acids. Germline V gene data show CDR1 as SGHTA and CDR2 as FQGNSA. V was clipped by 5 bases and J by 4 bases, with 18 bases between them. CDR3 sequence: CASSQRDILGGNTIYF. Here the CDR3 DNA reads TGTGCCAGCAGCCAAAGGGACATTCTTGGGGGAAACACCATATATTTT.

The chain joins TRBV5-1 to TRBJ1-3; D remains ambiguous. Trimming stripped 1 base from V and 10 bases from J, with 15 bases between. Germline-derived CDR1 and CDR2 are SGHRS and YFSETQ. The CDR3 has 14 amino acids. CDR3 nucleotide sequence: TGCGCCAGCAGCTTGTCGTCGCAGCTCTCTACCATATATTTT. Protein product: CASSLSSQLSTIYF.

The V gene is TRBV12-5, the J gene TRBJ2-6; D call uncertain. The CDR3 is 17 amino acids. CDR1 and CDR2 (germline): LGHNT, FRNRAP. Between the trimmed V and J ends, which lost 3 bases and 0 bases, there was a span of 12 bases. In nucleotides, the CDR3 is TGTGCTAGTGGTTTAGTATCGAGCTCCTCTGGGGCCAACGTCCTGACTTTC. It codes for CASGLVSSSSGANVLTF.

The CDR3 sequence: CASRIRQGVDGYTF. CDR3 in DNA: TGTGCCAGCAGGATCAGACAGGGCGTGGATGGCTACACCTTC. The chain uses TRBV2 and TRBJ1-2, with 7 bases lining up with TRBD1. Germline CDR1 reads SNHLY; CDR2 reads FYNNEI. The CDR3 is made up of 14 amino acids. J lost 6 bases, V lost 6 bases, and 10 bases had no gene match.

The chain couples TRBV3-1 (or the pseudogene TRBV3-2) to TRBJ1-6; D ambiguous. Per germline, CDR1 LGHDT and CDR2 YNNKEL (reference sequence). The V end was cut by 1 base, the J end by 12 bases, with 7 bases between. This CDR3 is 12 amino acids long. CDR3 DNA sequence: TGTGCCAGCAGCCAAGGGCGGCGACCCCTCCACTTT. Its protein is CASSQGRRPLHF.

The rearrangement links TRBV9 to TRBJ2-1, with D unclear. V shed 4 bases and J shed 0 bases, with 11 bases lying between them. CDR1 and CDR2 (germline): SGDLS, YYNGEE. The CDR3 contains 15 residues. The CDR3: CASSHYSPSYNEQFF. The CDR3 bases are TGTGCCAGCAGCCATTACAGTCCCTCCTACAATGAGCAGTTCTTC.

This clone was observed a handful of times. J is TRBJ2-2 and V is TRBV4-1, with D possibly being TRBD1 or TRBD2 (5 bases each). Germline V gives CDR1 MGHRA, CDR2 YSYEKL. V lost 4 bases and J lost 2, with 14 bases in between. The CDR3 has 16 amino acids. In DNA form, the CDR3 reads TGCGCCAGCAGCCCCGACCCGGGACGTAACACCGGGGAGCTGTTTTTT. Its translation: CASSPDPGRNTGELFF.

This chain uses TRBV11-2 with TRBJ2-5; 12 bases map to TRBD1. The CDR3 extends over 17 amino acids. The germline gives CDR1 SGHAT, CDR2 FQNNGV. The V gene end was trimmed by 0 bases and the J gene end by 5 bases; junction bases not matched to a gene: 7. The CDR3 DNA sequence: TGTGCCAGCAGCTTAGATAAGGGACAGGGGGCAGGGGAGACCCAGTACTTC. It yields the protein CASSLDKGQGAGETQYF.

The J gene is TRBJ2-5, the V gene TRBV5-1, with D perhaps TRBD2 (6 bases). V lost 5 bases and J lost 5, with 16 bases in between. From germline, CDR1 is SGHRS and CDR2 YFSETQ. The CDR3 sequence is 14 residues long. CDR3: CASSVDGLWETQYF. In nucleotides, the CDR3 is TGCGCCAGCAGTGTGGACGGACTATGGGAGACCCAGTACTTC.

The V gene is TRBV7-6, the J gene TRBJ2-1; D remains ambiguous. The germline CDR1 and CDR2 sequences are SGHVS and FNYEAQ. This CDR3 spans 16 amino acids. Trimming took 1 base from V and 0 from J, leaving 10 bases between them. For the CDR3, the DNA is TGTGCCAGCAGCTTAGGAGCCGGGCTCTCCTACAATGAGCAGTTCTTC. Encoded protein: CASSLGAGLSYNEQFF.

V is TRBV25-1 and J is TRBJ1-2; the D gene is possibly TRBD1 (6 bases). V lost 0 bases, J lost 4 bases, and 9 bases lay in between. This CDR3 is 14 amino acids long. Germline CDR1 and CDR2: MGHDK and SYGVNS. The CDR3 bases are TGTGCCAGCAGTGAATACGGAGGGGGCTATGGCTACACCTTC. Encoded protein: CASSEYGGGYGYTF.

The chain combines TRBV25-1 with TRBJ2-7; no clear D gene. CDR3 length: 14 residues. V lost 1 base and J 6 bases, leaving 13 bases between the germline ends. CDR1 is MGHDK, CDR2 SYGVNS, per germline. This CDR3 reads CASSESPTIAEQYF. For the CDR3, the DNA is TGTGCCAGCAGTGAATCTCCCACTATCGCCGAGCAGTACTTC.

This clone was found once. The chain recombines TRBV9 with TRBJ1-3, with 7 positions matching TRBD1. The junction had 19 bases not matched to a gene; V was cut back by 4 bases and J by 0 bases. The CDR3 has 20 amino acids. Germline lookup yields CDR1 SGDLS and CDR2 YYNGEE. CDR3 bases: TGTGCCAGCAGCCCGTGGACAGGAACGATGATGCAACCCTCTGGAAACACCATATATTTT. Its protein is CASSPWTGTMMQPSGNTIYF. The full variable domain, with the rest looked up from reference TRBV9 and TRBJ1-3, is DSGVTQTPKHLITATGQRVTLRCSPRSGDLSVYWYQQSLDQGLQFLIQYYNGEERAKGNILERFSAQQFPDLHSELNLSSLELGDSALYFCASSPWTGTMMQPSGNTIYFGEGSWLTVV.

This chain joins TRBV30 and TRBJ2-5, with D possibly called TRBD1 or TRBD2 (5 bases each). Trimming took 6 bases from V and 7 from J, leaving 12 bases between them. From germline, CDR1 is GTSNPN and CDR2 SVGIG (reference sequence). The length of the CDR3 is 11 residues. The CDR3 region has the DNA TGTGCCTGTAGAGAGGGACGGACCCAGTACTTC. Translating gives CACREGRTQYF.

The gene calls are TRBV29-1 and TRBJ1-2, with 7 bases identical to TRBD1. In germline, CDR1 is SQVTM, CDR2 ANQGSEA. The length of the CDR3 is 12 residues. With 5 bases clipped from V and 4 bases from J, the junction kept 4 bases outside the gene matches. This CDR3 is CSVYAGGYGYTF. The CDR3 DNA sequence: TGCAGCGTTTATGCAGGGGGCTATGGCTACACCTTC.

CDR3 in DNA: TGTGCCAGCAGCTGGGGGCAGGTCCCCTATGGCTACACCTTC. It yields the protein CASSWGQVPYGYTF. V and J are TRBV7-2 and TRBJ1-2, with a possible D match to TRBD1 (6 bases). The CDR3 is made up of 14 amino acids. The germline V and J ends were trimmed by 4 bases and 4 bases, with 13 bases remaining between them. The germline CDR1 and CDR2 sequences are SGHTA and FQGNSA.

V usage is TRBV24-1 and J usage is TRBJ2-2; 7 bases are shared with TRBD1. This CDR3 contains 17 residues. The V segment lost 4 bases and the J segment 5 bases; nucleotides outside the gene matches: 12. The germline CDR1 and CDR2 sequences are KGHDR and SFDVKD. The CDR3 sequence is CATSDPKTGQGTGELFF. The CDR3 coding sequence is TGTGCCACCAGTGACCCAAAGACAGGGCAGGGTACCGGGGAGCTGTTTTTT.

The chain recombines TRBV7-6 with TRBJ2-3; no reliable D call. The CDR3 spans 16 residues. Between the trimmed V and J ends, which lost 1 base and 1 base, there was a span of 12 bases. The germline CDR1 and CDR2 sequences are SGHVS and FNYEAQ. The CDR3 region has the DNA TGTGCCAGCAGCTTAGGGGCCGGGTTGGGCACAGATACGCAGTATTTT. This translates into CASSLGAGLGTDTQYF.

In this sample, this clone turned up a few times. The chain has TRBV30 and TRBJ1-3; D is undetermined. Per germline, CDR1 GTSNPN and CDR2 SVGIG (reference sequence). V shed 5 bases and J shed 4 bases, with 3 bases lying between them. This CDR3 is 10 amino acids long. The CDR3 sequence is CAWGGNTIYF. The CDR3 DNA reads as TGTGCCTGGGGGGGAAACACCATATATTTT.

The chain's CDR3 is CASRAGTGGVQYF. The CDR3 bases are TGTGCCAGCAGAGCCGGGACAGGGGGCGTGCAGTACTTC. The rearrangement links TRBV2 to TRBJ2-7; 12 bases match TRBD1. Germline V gene lookup returns CDR1 SNHLY and CDR2 FYNNEI. The CDR3 is 13 residues long. V lost 6 bases and J lost 9; bases outside the gene matches: 6.

The chain has TRBV2 and TRBJ2-6, with D possibly being TRBD1 or TRBD2 (5 bases each). Per the germline V gene, CDR1 is SNHLY and CDR2 is FYNNEI. Trimming cost V 4 bases and J 2 bases, with 12 bases left between them. The CDR3 is 16 residues long. The CDR3 loop is CASSGDAGTGANVLTF. The CDR3 bases are TGTGCCAGCAGTGGGGACGCTGGTACTGGGGCCAACGTCCTGACTTTC.

The genes are TRBV29-1 and TRBJ2-5; 9 nucleotides match TRBD2. The CDR3 has 14 residues. J was trimmed by 4 bases and V by 2 bases; bases with no gene match: 5. CDR1 SQVTM and CDR2 ANQGSEA come from the germline V gene. CDR3 bases: TGCAGCGTTGAATTAGCGGGGGAGGGAGAGACCCAGTACTTC. Translating gives CSVELAGEGETQYF.

V gene TRBV20-1 combines with J gene TRBJ2-5, with D uncertain. CDR3 length equals 16 residues. Germline values: CDR1 DFQATT, CDR2 SNEGSKA (reference sequence). Trimming stripped 3 bases from V and 5 bases from J, with 22 bases between. The CDR3 here is CSASSELSRSGETQYF. The CDR3 region has the DNA TGCAGTGCTAGTTCCGAGCTATCCAGAAGTGGGGAGACCCAGTACTTC.

This clone came up a few times. V and J are TRBV27 and TRBJ2-1; 11 nucleotides match TRBD2. The CDR3 spans 16 residues. Germline loops: CDR1 MNHEY, CDR2 SMNVEV (reference sequence). Trimming at V came to 4 bases and at J to 8 bases, leaving 10 bases not matched to a gene. Here the CDR3 reads CASSSLAGGSRDEQFF. The DNA for the CDR3 is TGTGCCAGCAGTTCCTTAGCGGGAGGGTCTCGGGATGAGCAGTTCTTC.